This passage covers 25 T cell receptor beta chains from one sample sequenced in a study of regulatory T cells in long-lasting Graves disease. With iRepertoire HTBI primers and Arm-PCR of CDR3 regions, TCR beta libraries were built. TCRdb re-called the multiplex PCR reads with MiXCR, one entry per CDR3 protein. This table holds a few hundred thousand distinct CDR3 sequences, roughly a quarter found once. Time point indicated: persistent/refractory GD, antithyroid drugs over 5 years with positive TRAb. The TCR library was made from RNA extracted from PBMCs. The sequencing here drew on peripheral blood mononuclear cells (PBMCs), taken when the disease was refractory, from a patient treated with antithyroid drugs. Receptors originate from a female donor with Graves disease.

The sample holds a few counts of this clonotype. J is TRBJ2-7 and V is TRBV7-2; the D is unclear. V was cut by 3 bases and J by 0 bases, with 9 bases left in between. The CDR3 loop spans 14 amino acids. The germline CDR1 and CDR2 sequences are SGHTA and FQGNSA. CDR3 nucleotide sequence: TGTGCCAGCAGCTTTTCTATGAGCTCCTACGAGCAGTACTTC. This encodes CASSFSMSSYEQYF.

This clonotype has at least ten counts. The chain combines TRBV28 with TRBJ1-5; 9 positions match TRBD1. The CDR3 loop spans 14 amino acids. In germline, CDR1 is MDHEN, CDR2 SYDVKM. V lost 8 bases to trimming and J lost 5 bases; unmatched junction nucleotides: 7. The CDR3 DNA sequence: TGTGCCAGCCATCCTGACAGGGGGTATCAGCCCCAGCATTTT. Protein: CASHPDRGYQPQHF. The full variable domain, in which reference TRBV28 and TRBJ1-5 provide the parts outside the CDR3, is DVKVTQSSRYLVKRTGEKVFLECVQDMDHENMFWYRQDPGLGLRLIYFSYDVKMKEKGDIPEGYSVSREKKERFSLILESASTNQTSMYLCASHPDRGYQPQHFGDGTRLSIL.

In this sample, this clonotype turned up many times. The rearrangement joins TRBV29-1 to TRBJ1-1; 8 bases are shared with TRBD1. The CDR3 length is 13 residues. In germline, CDR1 is SQVTM, CDR2 ANQGSEA. V dropped 7 bases and J dropped 6; count of bases not matched to a gene: 10. The CDR3 bases are TGCAGCGGGAAGGGACAGGCAGTTTCTGAAGCTTTCTTT. Translation: CSGKGQAVSEAFF.

This clonotype was detected many times. This chain links TRBV20-1 with TRBJ1-5; weak D call: TRBD1 (5 bases). This CDR3 has 13 amino acids. V gave up 3 bases and J gave up 5 bases, with 11 bases separating them. Germline loops: CDR1 DFQATT, CDR2 SNEGSKA (reference sequence). CDR3 loop: CSARQGRDQPQHF. As DNA, the CDR3 is TGCAGTGCTAGGCAGGGACGAGATCAGCCCCAGCATTTT.

Only a few counts were recorded for this clonotype. The J gene is TRBJ1-4, the V gene TRBV10-3; perhaps TRBD1 as D (6 bases). V was shortened by 5 bases and J by 5 bases, with 9 bases between the two germline ends. Per germline, CDR1 ENHRY and CDR2 SYGVKD. The CDR3 length is 13 residues. The CDR3 sequence: CAISQGSNEKLFF. The CDR3 DNA reads as TGTGCCATCAGTCAGGGGTCAAATGAAAAACTGTTTTTT.

V is TRBV7-2 and J is TRBJ1-2, with 7 bases fitting TRBD1. This CDR3 region has 14 residues. CDR1 is SGHTA, CDR2 FQGNSA, per germline. J gave up 4 bases and V 6 bases, and 8 bases lay outside the gene matches. Written as DNA, the CDR3 is TGTGCCAGCAGTTTTGACACAGGGGTCTATGGCTACACCTTC. It yields the protein CASSFDTGVYGYTF.

CDR3 residues: CASSQVWRAYEQYF. CDR3 nucleotide sequence: TGTGCCAGCAGCCAAGTTTGGCGGGCCTACGAGCAGTACTTC. The rearrangement links TRBV3-1 to TRBJ2-7; D may be TRBD2 (5 bases). This CDR3 has 14 amino acids. Trimming cost V 1 base and J 2 bases, with 9 bases left between them. Germline V gene sequence: CDR1 LGHDT, CDR2 YNNKEL (reference sequence).

This clonotype was observed many times. V is TRBV12-3 or TRBV12-4 and J is TRBJ2-5; D uncertain. The CDR3 is 13 amino acids. Deletions cut 6 bases from V and 5 bases from J, with 13 bases between. CDR3 region: CASSPILGETQYF. CDR3 sequence (DNA): TGTGCCAGCAGCCCCATATTAGGGGAGACCCAGTACTTC.

This clonotype was observed many times. J is TRBJ2-5 and V is TRBV11-2, with D hard to call. The CDR3 spans 14 residues. Trimming left V 2 bases short and J 1 base short, with 8 bases between. CDR1 SGHAT and CDR2 FQNNGV come from the germline V gene. The CDR3 nucleotides are TGTGCCAGCAGCTTATGGGATACCCAAGAGACCCAGTACTTC. It specifies CASSLWDTQETQYF.

The genes are TRBV29-1 and TRBJ2-4, with D uncertain. V lost 4 bases, J lost 5 bases, and 6 bases lay in between. Germline loops: CDR1 SQVTM, CDR2 ANQGSEA. CDR3 length: 11 amino acids. The CDR3 region is CSVGVQNIQYF. CDR3 in DNA: TGCAGCGTTGGGGTCCAAAACATTCAGTACTTC. Drawing the rest from reference TRBV29-1 and TRBJ2-4, the complete variable domain is SAVISQKPSRDICQRGTSLTIQCQVDSQVTMMFWYRQQPGQSLTLIATANQGSEATYESGFVIDKFPISRPNLTFSTLTVSNMSPEDSSIYLCSVGVQNIQYFGAGTRLSVL.

This rearrangement joins TRBV6-1 to TRBJ2-7; 7 bases match TRBD1. CDR1 and CDR2 from the germline V gene are MNHNS and SASEGT. The CDR3 totals 15 residues. V dropped 1 base and J dropped 0; count of bases not matched to a gene: 3. CDR3 amino acids: CASSEDEGASYEQYF. The CDR3 DNA follows: TGTGCCAGCAGTGAAGATGAGGGGGCCTCCTACGAGCAGTACTTC.

The V and J genes are TRBV7-2 and TRBJ2-7; 7 bases map to TRBD2. The CDR3 totals 14 residues. V shed 2 bases and J 5 bases; nucleotides not matched to a gene: 6. Germline CDR1 reads SGHTA; CDR2 reads FQGNSA. As DNA, the CDR3 is TGTGCCAGCAGCTTACAACCTACTAGCGACGAGCAGTACTTC. Residues: CASSLQPTSDEQYF.

This chain connects TRBV11-2 to TRBJ2-3; 7 bases match TRBD2. Per germline, CDR1 SGHAT and CDR2 FQNNGV. Germline trimming cut 5 bases from V and 4 bases from J; bases unmatched to any gene: 9. This CDR3 region has 15 residues. CDR3 nucleotide sequence: TGTGCCAGCAGCCGCGGGAGTTGGGGAGCAGATACGCAGTATTTT. Protein sequence: CASSRGSWGADTQYF.

To note about this clonotype: This could be a read error, since a much larger clone is one nucleotide away. The chain is built from TRBV7-2 and TRBJ1-3, with a weak D call TRBD1 (5 bases). This CDR3 spans 17 amino acids. Germline-derived CDR1 and CDR2 are SGHTA and FQGNSA. Here the CDR3 reads CAGSLARVASSGNTIYF. The CDR3 bases are TGTGCCGGCAGCTTAGCCAGGGTCGCGTCCTCTGGAAACACCATATATTTT.

The sample holds many counts of this clonotype. This rearrangement joins TRBV6-1 to TRBJ2-5; 13 positions agree with TRBD2. CDR3 length: 15 amino acids. CDR1 MNHNS and CDR2 SASEGT come from the germline V gene. J was trimmed by 4 bases and V by 6 bases; bases with no gene match: 5. The CDR3 loop reads CASSRGLAGRETQYF. Here the CDR3 DNA reads TGTGCCAGCAGCCGGGGACTAGCGGGAAGAGAGACCCAGTACTTC.

This clonotype was found once. This chain uses TRBV29-1 with TRBJ2-2; 8 nucleotides line up with TRBD2. Per germline, CDR1 SQVTM and CDR2 ANQGSEA. The ends lost 5 bases at V and 6 bases at J; junction bases unmatched: 20. This CDR3 spans 18 amino acids. Written as DNA, the CDR3 is TGCAGCGTTAGCGGAATTCCGGGACTAGAACAAGGCCCCGGGGAGCTGTTTTTT. This encodes CSVSGIPGLEQGPGELFF.

This clonotype was found many times. CDR3 loop: CASRWGNSNQPQHF. The CDR3 DNA reads TGTGCCAGCAGATGGGGAAATAGCAATCAGCCCCAGCATTTT. This chain joins TRBV2 and TRBJ1-5, with D hard to call. The ends were cut back, 6 bases at V and 0 bases at J, with 9 bases in the middle. In germline, CDR1 is SNHLY, CDR2 FYNNEI. CDR3 size: 14 residues.

Points on this clonotype: The junction departs from germline at one end; a sequencing error may be responsible. The chain couples TRBV28 to TRBJ1-4, with a tentative D call TRBD1 (6 bases). The CDR3 consists of 17 residues. Looked up from germline, CDR1 is MDHEN and CDR2 is SYDVKM. The CDR3 nucleotides read TGTGCCAGCAGTCCACCTACCGGGGGGCTAGCTAATGAAAACCTGTTTTTT. Residues: CASSPPTGGLANENLFF.

The V call is TRBV11-2, the J call TRBJ2-7; possible D gene TRBD2, 5 bases. With 6 bases removed from V and 1 base from J, the gap between germline ends came to 16 bases. CDR3 size: 15 residues. The V gene's germline CDR1 is SGHAT and CDR2 FQNNGV. The CDR3 region is CASRGVLWTSYEQYF. The CDR3 region has the DNA TGTGCCAGCAGGGGAGTTCTTTGGACGTCCTACGAGCAGTACTTC.

This rearrangement joins TRBV7-9 to TRBJ1-4; no firm D call. V lost 1 base, J lost 1 base, and 7 bases lay in between. Germline-derived CDR1 and CDR2 are SEHNR and FQNEAQ (reference sequence). There are 15 residues in the CDR3. DNA of the CDR3: TGTGCCAGCAGCTTAGGTTCGGGAACTAATGAAAAACTGTTTTTT. This gives the protein CASSLGSGTNEKLFF.

V and J are TRBV20-1 and TRBJ2-1; 12 bases map to TRBD2. CDR1 and CDR2 from the germline V gene are DFQATT and SNEGSKA (reference sequence). V was clipped by 6 bases and J by 4 bases; unmatched bases: 16. CDR3 length: 18 amino acids. The CDR3 region has the DNA TGCAGTGCCCCCGGACTAGCGGGATCCCTCAGCCTTTACAATGAGCAGTTCTTC. Its translation is CSAPGLAGSLSLYNEQFF.

In this sample, this clonotype turned up a few times. The chain uses TRBV11-3 and TRBJ1-1, with D hard to call. Germline loops: CDR1 SGHNT, CDR2 YENEEA. CDR3 length: 13 residues. V lost 4 bases and J lost 0, with 6 bases in between. CDR3 sequence reads: CASSWRMNTEAFF. DNA of the CDR3: TGTGCCAGCAGCTGGAGGATGAACACTGAAGCTTTCTTT.

Of note for this clonotype: Being one base from a much bigger clone, this may be a read error. This chain connects TRBV12-3 or TRBV12-4 to TRBJ1-1; D is possibly TRBD1 (6 bases). CDR3 length equals 13 residues. DNA of the CDR3: TGTGCCGGCAGAAACAGGGTTGGCACTGAAGCTTTCTTT. Amino acid sequence: CAGRNRVGTEAFF.

The chain couples TRBV27 to TRBJ2-5; D call uncertain. The CDR3 has 15 amino acids. Trimming removed 3 bases from V and 5 bases from J, with 16 bases in between. From germline, CDR1 is MNHEY and CDR2 SMNVEV (reference sequence). The chain's CDR3 is CASSFRNAISETQYF. For the CDR3, the DNA is TGTGCCAGCAGTTTTCGGAACGCCATATCGGAGACCCAGTACTTC.

As regards this clonotype: A much larger clone differs from this one at a single base, so this may be a read error. The V and J genes are TRBV6-1 and TRBJ1-1, with 8 nucleotides matching TRBD1. Germline CDR1 is MNHNS and CDR2 is SASEGT. The CDR3 is made up of 14 amino acids. CDR3 DNA sequence: TGTGCCGGCAGTCCAGGGGGCTCGAACACTGAAGCTTTCTTT. Translated: CAGSPGGSNTEAFF.